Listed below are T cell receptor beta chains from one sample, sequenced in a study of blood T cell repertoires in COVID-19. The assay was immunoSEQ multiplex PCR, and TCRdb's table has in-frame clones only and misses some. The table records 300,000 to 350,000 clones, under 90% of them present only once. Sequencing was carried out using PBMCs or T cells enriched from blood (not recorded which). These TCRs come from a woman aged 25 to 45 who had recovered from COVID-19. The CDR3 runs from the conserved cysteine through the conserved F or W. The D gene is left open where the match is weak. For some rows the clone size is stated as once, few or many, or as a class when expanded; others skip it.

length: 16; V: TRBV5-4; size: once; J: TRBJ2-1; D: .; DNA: TGTGCCAGCAGCTCCACCGGGTTAGAGTCCTACAATGAGCAGTTCTTC; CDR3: CASSSTGLESYNEQFF
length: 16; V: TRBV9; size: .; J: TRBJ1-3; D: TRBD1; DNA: TGTGCCAGCAGCGTCCGAACAGGGGGACCTGGAAACACCATATATTTT; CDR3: CASSVRTGGPGNTIYF
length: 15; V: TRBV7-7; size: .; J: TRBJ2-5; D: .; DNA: TGTGCTAGCAGCTTAGATCCTGGGGCACAAGAGACCCAGTACTTC; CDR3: CASSLDPGAQETQYF
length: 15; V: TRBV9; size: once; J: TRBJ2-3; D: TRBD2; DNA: TGTGCCAGCAGCGTGAGCGGGAGAAGAGGAGATACGCAGTATTTT; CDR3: CASSVSGRRGDTQYF
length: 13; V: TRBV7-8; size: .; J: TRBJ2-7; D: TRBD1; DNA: TGTGCCAGCAGCCGACAGGGGGCAGGGGAGCAGTACTTC; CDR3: CASSRQGAGEQYF
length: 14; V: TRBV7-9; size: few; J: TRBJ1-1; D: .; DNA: TGTGCCAGCAGTGAGGGATTAGGGAACACTGAAGCTTTCTTT; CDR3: CASSEGLGNTEAFF
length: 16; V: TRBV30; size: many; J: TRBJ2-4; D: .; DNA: TGTGCCTGGACTCCTGGCACATTTTTAGCCAAAAACATTCAGTACTTC; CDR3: CAWTPGTFLAKNIQYF
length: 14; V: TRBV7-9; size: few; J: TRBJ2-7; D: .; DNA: TGTGCCAGCGGCCCTCGGGGAGCTCCCTACGAGCAGTACTTC; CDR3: CASGPRGAPYEQYF
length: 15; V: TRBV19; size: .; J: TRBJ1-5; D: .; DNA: TGTGCCAGTAGTATCGGTGCGGCAGGGGTTCAGCCCCAGCATTTT; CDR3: CASSIGAAGVQPQHF
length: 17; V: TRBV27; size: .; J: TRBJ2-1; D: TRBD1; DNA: TGTGCCAGCAGTTCTCCGACAGGGACGGAGCTACCCAATGAGCAGTTCTTC; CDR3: CASSSPTGTELPNEQFF
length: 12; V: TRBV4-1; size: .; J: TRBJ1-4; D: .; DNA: TGCGCCAGCAGCGATCTCGGTGAAAAACTGTTTTTT; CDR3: CASSDLGEKLFF
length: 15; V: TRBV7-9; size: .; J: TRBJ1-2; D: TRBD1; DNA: TGTGCCAGCAGCGCACGCCGGACAGGGGGGTATGGCTACACCTTC; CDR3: CASSARRTGGYGYTF
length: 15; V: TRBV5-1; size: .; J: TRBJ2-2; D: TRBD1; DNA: TGCGCCAGCAGCCCCGGGACAGTGAACACCGGGGAGCTGTTTTTT; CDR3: CASSPGTVNTGELFF
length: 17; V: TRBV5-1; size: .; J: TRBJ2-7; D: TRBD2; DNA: TGCGCCAGCAGCTCACCCGAGGGCCTAGCGGACTCCTACGAGCAGTACTTC; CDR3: CASSSPEGLADSYEQYF
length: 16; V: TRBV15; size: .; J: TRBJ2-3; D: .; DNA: TGTGCCACCAGCAGAGATCGGCCAGGAAGCACAGATACGCAGTATTTT; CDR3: CATSRDRPGSTDTQYF
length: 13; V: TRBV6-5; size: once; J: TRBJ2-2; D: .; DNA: TGTGCCAGCAGTACCCCCCCGGGCGGGGAGCTGTTTTTT; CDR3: CASSTPPGGELFF
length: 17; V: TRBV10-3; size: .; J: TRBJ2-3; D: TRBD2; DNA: TGTGCCATCAGTGAGTCAGGGGAGGGCCTCGGAACAGATACGCAGTATTTT; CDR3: CAISESGEGLGTDTQYF
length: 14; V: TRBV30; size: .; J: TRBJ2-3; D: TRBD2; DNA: TGTGCCTGGAGTGCTAGCGGGACAATAGATACGCAGTATTTT; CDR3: CAWSASGTIDTQYF
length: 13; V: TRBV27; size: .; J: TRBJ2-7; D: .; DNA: TGTGCCAGCAGTTTAGGGCTAGGGAGGGAGCAGTACTTC; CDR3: CASSLGLGREQYF
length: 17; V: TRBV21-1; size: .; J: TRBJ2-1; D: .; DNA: TGTGCCAGCAGCAGAGAGGCGACAGGGGGGATTACGGATGAGCAGTTCTTC; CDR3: CASSREATGGITDEQFF
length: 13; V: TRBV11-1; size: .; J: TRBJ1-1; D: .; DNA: TGTGCCAGCAGCTTTCTCGCAGCGACTGAAGCTTTCTTT; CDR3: CASSFLAATEAFF
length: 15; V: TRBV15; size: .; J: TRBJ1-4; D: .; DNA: TGTGCCACCAGCAGAGGGGGCAGGGGTAATGAAAAACTGTTTTTT; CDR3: CATSRGGRGNEKLFF
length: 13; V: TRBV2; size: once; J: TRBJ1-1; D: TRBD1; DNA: TGTGCCAGCACACTAGGAGGGGGCGTAGAAGCTTTCTTT; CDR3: CASTLGGGVEAFF
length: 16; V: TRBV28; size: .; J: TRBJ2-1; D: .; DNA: TGTGCCACCCAAGGGCATAGCGGACTAACCTACAATGAGCAGTTCTTC; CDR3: CATQGHSGLTYNEQFF
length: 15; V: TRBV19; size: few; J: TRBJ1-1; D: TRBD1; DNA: TGTGCCAGTAGTATTGGGACAGAATGGACCACTGAAGCTTTCTTT; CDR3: CASSIGTEWTTEAFF
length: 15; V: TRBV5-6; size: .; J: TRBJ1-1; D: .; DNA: TGTGCCAGCAGCTCCCTGCTTGAGGGGAACACTGAAGCTTTCTTT; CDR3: CASSSLLEGNTEAFF
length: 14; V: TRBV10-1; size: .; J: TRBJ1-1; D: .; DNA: TGCGCCAGCAGTGACGAGCAGGGATGGACTGAAGCTTTCTTT; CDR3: CASSDEQGWTEAFF
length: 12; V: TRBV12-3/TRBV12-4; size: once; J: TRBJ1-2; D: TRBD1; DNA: TGTGCCAGCAGAAGACAGGGAGGCGGCTACACCTTC; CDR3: CASRRQGGGYTF
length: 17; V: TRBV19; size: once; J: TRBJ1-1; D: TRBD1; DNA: TGTGCCAGTAGTGTCGCGGGACAGCAATTCATGAACACTGAAGCTTTCTTT; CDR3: CASSVAGQQFMNTEAFF
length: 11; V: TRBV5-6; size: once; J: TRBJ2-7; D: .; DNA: TGTGCCAGCGGCCAGTATTACGAGCAGTACTTC; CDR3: CASGQYYEQYF
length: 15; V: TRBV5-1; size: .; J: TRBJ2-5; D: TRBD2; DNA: TGCGCCAGCAGCCCCCTAGCGGGAGGGCAAGAGACCCAGTACTTC; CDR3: CASSPLAGGQETQYF
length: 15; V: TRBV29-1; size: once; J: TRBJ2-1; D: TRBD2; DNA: TGCAGCGTTGGAATAACGGGACTAGCGGACAATGAGCAGTTCTTC; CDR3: CSVGITGLADNEQFF
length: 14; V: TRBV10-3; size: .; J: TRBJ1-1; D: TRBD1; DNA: TGTGCCATCTCAGGGGGCAAGGTGAACACTGAAGCTTTCTTT; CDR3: CAISGGKVNTEAFF
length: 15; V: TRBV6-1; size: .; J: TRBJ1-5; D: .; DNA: TGTGCCAGCAGTGAAATTGGGGGGAGCAATCAGCCCCAGCATTTT; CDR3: CASSEIGGSNQPQHF
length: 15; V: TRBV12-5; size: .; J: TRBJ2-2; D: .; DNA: TGTGCTAGTGGACCCGCAGGGGTATTGATCGGGGAGCTGTTTTTT; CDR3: CASGPAGVLIGELFF
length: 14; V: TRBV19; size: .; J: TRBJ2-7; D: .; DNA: TGTGCCAGTAGTAACTTGGGCCACTCCTACGAGCAGTACTTC; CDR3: CASSNLGHSYEQYF
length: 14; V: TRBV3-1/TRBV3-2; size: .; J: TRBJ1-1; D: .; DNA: TGTGCCAGCAGCCAAGTCGAGGGGAACACTGAAGCTTTCTTT; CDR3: CASSQVEGNTEAFF
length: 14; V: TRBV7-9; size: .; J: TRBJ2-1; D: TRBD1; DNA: TGTGCCAGCAGCCCCGGGACAGGGGGCAATGAGCAGTTCTTC; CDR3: CASSPGTGGNEQFF
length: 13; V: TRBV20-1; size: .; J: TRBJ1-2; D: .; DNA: TGCAGTGCTAGTGGGCAGGGCGGCTATGGCTACACCTTC; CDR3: CSASGQGGYGYTF
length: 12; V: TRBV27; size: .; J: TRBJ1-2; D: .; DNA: TGTGCCAGCAGTTTGGGAGGCAGTGGCTACACCTTC; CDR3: CASSLGGSGYTF
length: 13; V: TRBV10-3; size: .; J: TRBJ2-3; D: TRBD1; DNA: TGTGCCAGCGGACAGGGTTTCACAGATACGCAGTATTTT; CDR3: CASGQGFTDTQYF
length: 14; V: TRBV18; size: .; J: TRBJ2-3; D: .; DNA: TGTGCCAGCTCACCCGAGCCTCAAACAGATACGCAGTATTTT; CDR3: CASSPEPQTDTQYF
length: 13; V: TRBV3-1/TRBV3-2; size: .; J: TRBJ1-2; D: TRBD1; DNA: TGTGCCAGCAGCCAGGACAGGGGCTATGGCTACACCTTC; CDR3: CASSQDRGYGYTF
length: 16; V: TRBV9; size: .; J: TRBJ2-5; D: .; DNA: TGTGCCAGCAGCGTAGTAGGCGGGATGCTGGGAGAGACCCAGTACTTC; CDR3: CASSVVGGMLGETQYF
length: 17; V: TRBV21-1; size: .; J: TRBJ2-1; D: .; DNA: TGTGCCAGCAGCCCACGACAGATGGACCCAAGTGCAAATGAGCAGTTCTTC; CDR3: CASSPRQMDPSANEQFF
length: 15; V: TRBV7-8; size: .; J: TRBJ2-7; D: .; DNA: TGTGCCAGCAGCTTAGCCGGGTCAAGCTCCTACGAGCAGTACTTC; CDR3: CASSLAGSSSYEQYF
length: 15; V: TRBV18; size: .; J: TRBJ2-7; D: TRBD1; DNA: TGTGCCAGCTCACCACTAGACTTCTCAGGGGGTGAGCAGTACTTC; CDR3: CASSPLDFSGGEQYF
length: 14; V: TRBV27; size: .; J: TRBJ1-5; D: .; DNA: TGTGCCAGCAGTCAAACGGCGGGGGTGCAGCCCCAGCATTTT; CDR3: CASSQTAGVQPQHF
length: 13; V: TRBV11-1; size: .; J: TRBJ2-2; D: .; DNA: TGTGCCAGTCCTACCCTGAACACCGGGGAGCTGTTTTTT; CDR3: CASPTLNTGELFF
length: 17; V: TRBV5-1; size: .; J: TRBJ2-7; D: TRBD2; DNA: TGCGCCAGCAGCTTGCCCAGGCCCAGCGGGGGATCCTACGAGCAGTACTTC; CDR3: CASSLPRPSGGSYEQYF
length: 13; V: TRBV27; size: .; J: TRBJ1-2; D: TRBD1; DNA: TGTGCCAGCAGTTTTACAGGGGCCTGGAGGTACACCTTC; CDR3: CASSFTGAWRYTF
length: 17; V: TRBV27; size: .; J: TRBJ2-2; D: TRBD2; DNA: TGTGCCAGCAGCCTCGGGACTAGCGGGAGTCGGACCGGGGAGCTGTTTTTT; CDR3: CASSLGTSGSRTGELFF
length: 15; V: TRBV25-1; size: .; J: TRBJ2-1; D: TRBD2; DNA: TGTGCCAGCAGTGAATATGGCGGGAGAAGGAATGAGCAGTTCTTC; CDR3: CASSEYGGRRNEQFF
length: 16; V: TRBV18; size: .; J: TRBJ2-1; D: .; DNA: TGTGCCAGCTCACCAGTATTAAGGCCAGGGGAAAATGAGCAGTTCTTC; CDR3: CASSPVLRPGENEQFF